These T cell receptor beta chains were read from a single sample in a study of blood T cell repertoires in COVID-19. Generated by immunoSEQ multiplex PCR, the TCRdb table keeps only in-frame clones and is missing some. The sample contains 110,000 to 150,000 clones, around 81% of which appear only once. The sequenced sample was peripheral blood. These receptors were obtained from a human donor in a cohort sampled during active COVID-19. Each CDR3 is given with its conserved first and last residue. A D gene is named only where the DNA matches it firmly. Rows may omit the clone size; those that give it use once, few, many or a size class.

TRBV9,.,TRBJ2-5,once,CASSAQMGTPRETQYF,TGTGCCAGCAGCGCCCAGATGGGGACACCTAGGGAGACCCAGTACTTC
TRBV10-1,.,TRBJ2-4,.,CASSPGLAKNIQYF,TGCGCCAGCAGTCCAGGGTTAGCCAAAAACATTCAGTACTTC
TRBV15,TRBD1,TRBJ1-2,.,CATTLGRGQGLGYTF,TGTGCCACCACCCTCGGGCGAGGACAGGGTTTAGGCTACACCTTC
TRBV19,.,TRBJ1-3,.,CASSIENSGNTIYF,TGTGCCAGTAGTATTGAGAACTCTGGAAACACCATATATTTT
TRBV7-4,TRBD2,TRBJ2-3,.,CASSPWGGRTDTQYF,TGTGCCAGCAGCCCCTGGGGGGGACGCACAGATACGCAGTATTTT
TRBV12-3/TRBV12-4,TRBD1,TRBJ2-7,.,CASQGQGAIEQYF,TGTGCCAGCCAGGGGCAGGGGGCGATCGAGCAGTACTTC
TRBV7-2,.,TRBJ2-3,.,CASSLMVVADTQYF,TGTGCCAGCAGCTTAATGGTAGTAGCAGATACGCAGTATTTT
TRBV5-1,.,TRBJ1-1,.,CASSLKGVEAFF,TGCGCCAGCAGCTTAAAAGGGGTGGAAGCTTTCTTT
TRBV11-2,.,TRBJ2-1,.,CASSLALSSYNEQFF,TGTGCCAGCAGCTTAGCCCTGAGCTCCTACAATGAGCAGTTCTTC
TRBV29-1,.,TRBJ1-1,.,CSVEVGQQNTEAFF,TGCAGCGTTGAAGTTGGACAGCAGAACACTGAAGCTTTCTTT
TRBV19,.,TRBJ2-5,.,CASSIGNGETQYF,TGTGCCAGTAGTATAGGAAACGGGGAGACCCAGTACTTC
TRBV5-8,.,TRBJ2-5,.,CASSSQGPETQYF,TGTGCCAGCAGCTCTCAGGGTCCAGAGACCCAGTACTTC
TRBV9,.,TRBJ1-4,.,CASSVGIGKSEKLFF,TGTGCCAGCAGCGTAGGAATCGGGAAGAGTGAAAAACTGTTTTTT
TRBV11-1,.,TRBJ1-1,.,CASSLRGTEAFF,TGTGCCAGCAGCCTCCGAGGAACTGAAGCTTTCTTT
TRBV21-1,.,TRBJ2-4,.,CASSLQGQGGYIQYF,TGTGCCAGCAGTCTTCAGGGGCAGGGTGGTTACATTCAGTACTTC
TRBV7-8,.,TRBJ2-5,.,CAIRRGPGETQYF,TGTGCCATCCGGAGGGGGCCAGGGGAGACCCAGTACTTC
TRBV19,TRBD1,TRBJ2-6,.,CASSATGAGANVLTF,TGTGCCAGTAGTGCGACAGGGGCTGGGGCCAACGTCCTGACTTTC
TRBV5-6,.,TRBJ2-5,.,CASSFRTGLFQETQYF,TGTGCCAGCAGCTTTCGGACTGGCTTATTCCAAGAGACCCAGTACTTC
TRBV6-5,TRBD2,TRBJ2-5,.,CASRPSGGPQETQYF,TGTGCCAGCAGACCTAGCGGGGGGCCGCAAGAGACCCAGTACTTC
TRBV6-5,.,TRBJ2-5,.,CASASGQETQYF,TGTGCCAGCGCGTCGGGGCAAGAGACCCAGTACTTC
TRBV20-1,TRBD1,TRBJ1-5,.,CSASELRGPGNQPQHF,TGCAGTGCTAGTGAACTTAGGGGGCCCGGCAATCAGCCCCAGCATTTT
TRBV7-2,.,TRBJ2-4,.,CASSRGGTQNIQYF,TGTGCCAGCAGCCGCGGAGGGACCCAAAACATTCAGTACTTC
TRBV6-5,TRBD1,TRBJ1-1,.,CASIYGQASEAFF,TGTGCCAGCATCTACGGACAGGCTAGTGAAGCTTTCTTT
TRBV13,TRBD2,TRBJ2-4,.,CASSPPGRGVRQKNIQYF,TGTGCCAGCAGCCCCCCCGGACGGGGGGTCCGACAGAAAAACATTCAGTACTTC
TRBV2,.,TRBJ1-1,.,CASSAPAFGRNTEAFF,TGTGCCAGCAGTGCCCCTGCGTTTGGGCGGAACACTGAAGCTTTCTTT
TRBV28,.,TRBJ1-1,.,CASSLWGGHTEAFF,TGTGCCAGCAGTTTGTGGGGGGGCCACACTGAAGCTTTCTTT
TRBV13,TRBD1,TRBJ2-7,.,CASSPRTGGYEQYF,TGTGCCAGCAGCCCCAGGACAGGGGGGTACGAGCAGTACTTC
TRBV19,TRBD1,TRBJ2-3,.,CASSDPGQGDTQYF,TGTGCCAGTAGTGATCCGGGACAGGGCGATACGCAGTATTTT
TRBV3-1/TRBV3-2,TRBD1,TRBJ2-2,few,CASSQELGPGQGRTGELFF,TGTGCCAGCAGCCAAGAGTTGGGACCCGGACAGGGTAGGACCGGGGAGCTGTTTTTT